What follows describes a single TCR beta chain. The CDR3 has 13 residues. CDR1 and CDR2 (germline): SGHVS, FNYEAQ. TCRdb reprocessed the 5' RACE reads, keeping one entry per CDR3 protein, no DNA. This sample's table reports roughly 150,000 distinct CDR3 sequences. The sample originates from a study of monozygotic twins with inflammatory bowel disease. This receptor was obtained from a human donor with ulcerative colitis or Crohn's disease, or a healthy co-twin of an affected twin (not recorded which). The sequenced sample consisted of blood. The rearrangement joins TRBV7-6 to TRBJ2-1; TCRdb reports TRBD2, a call that lacks DNA to check it against. CDR3 protein: CASSFAGWGEQFF.